This TCR beta chain is from a study of shared clonotypes between healthy human individuals. It was 200 to 250 ng DNA, 30,000 or so T cell genomes, that sorted-subset replicate PCRs used. Sequenced by immunoSEQ multiplex PCR; TCRdb stores in-frame clones only, minus some. The sample carries about 2.4 million clones, approximately 90% recorded once. With respect to this clone: The antigen is unknown. Compared with germline, one end of the junction differs, possibly owing to a read error.

Study-wide findings and caveats: Shared across four donors were roughly 4.8% of the naive CD4 clonotypes. What rarefaction showed was incomplete sorted-subset sequencing despite large depth. Naive subsets, compared against memory subsets, generally had larger estimated richness values.

The germline gives CDR1 MNHNS, CDR2 SASEGT. CDR3 length: 11 residues. Sequenced material: naive CD4+ T cells sorted from blood. Subset described: CD45RA+ positively selected. This chain uses TRBV6-1 with TRBJ1-6; D not resolved. This TCR derives from a man aged 18 to 29 in good health. CDR3: CASSDKSPLHF. CDR3 coding DNA: TGTGCCAGCAGTGATAAATCACCCCTCCACTTT.